The following is a T cell receptor (beta chain) sequence with its context. Its cognate antigen is unknown. These data belong to a study of cytomegalovirus exposure and HLA in healthy donors. Study outcomes and limitations: DRB1 showed the most TCR associations and HLA-C the fewest in a later analysis, as rates varied by HLA locus.

In the PCR, 60 Vbeta and 13 Jbeta primers were used. Method: immunoSEQ multiplex PCR; TCRdb's copy keeps in-frame clones and lacks some. The sample has about 190,000 clones; approximately 84% are singletons. V was pared by 6 bases and J by 7 bases, with 13 bases between. Germline V lookup: CDR1 MDHEN, CDR2 SYDVKM. The CDR3 extends over 12 amino acids. This TCR was sampled from a boy aged 10-17 years in good health and CMV-seronegative. The chain recombines TRBV28 with TRBJ2-7; a possible D gene is TRBD1 (5 bases). The sequenced sample was PBMCs. The CDR3 loop reads CASRVRVGEQYF. CDR3 DNA sequence: TGTGCCAGCAGGGTCAGGGTGGGAGAGCAGTACTTC.